This TCR beta chain was captured in a study of shared clonotypes between healthy human individuals. On the study more broadly: A donor's plate count was three for CD4 naive and three for CD4 memory; CD8 naive had two and CD8 memory one. Study-wide results and limits: Among the subsets, naive ones generally showed larger estimated richness than memory ones.

Of note for this clone: Its antigen is undetermined.

Naive-designated CD8 cells lacked CD45RO, were positively enriched for CCR7, and omitted terminally differentiated effector memory CD45RA+ cells. Genomic DNA per cell subset filled all wells of several immunoSEQ plates. Original methodology: ImmunoSEQ yielded junction-only sequences lacking quality scores, so filtering differed. Profiled with immunoSEQ multiplex PCR; TCRdb holds only in-frame clones, not every one. The D gene and trimming were derived from the DNA, and the V and J assignments and clone size from that table. The sample consists of approximately 2,000,000 clones, 90% to 95% of them appearing once. CDR1 and CDR2 (germline): MDHEN, SYDVKM. V lost 3 bases and J lost 1, with 7 bases in between. This CDR3 region has 13 residues.

Material for sequencing was naive CD8+ T cells from PBMCs. The origin of this receptor is a man between 18 and 35 years old in good health. Some clones in this sample may be carry-over from other donors' samples. This sequence joins TRBV28 and TRBJ2-7; no clear D gene. CDR3 amino acids: CASSFEGSYEQYF. The CDR3, as DNA: TGTGCCAGCAGTTTCGAAGGTTCCTACGAGCAGTACTTC.